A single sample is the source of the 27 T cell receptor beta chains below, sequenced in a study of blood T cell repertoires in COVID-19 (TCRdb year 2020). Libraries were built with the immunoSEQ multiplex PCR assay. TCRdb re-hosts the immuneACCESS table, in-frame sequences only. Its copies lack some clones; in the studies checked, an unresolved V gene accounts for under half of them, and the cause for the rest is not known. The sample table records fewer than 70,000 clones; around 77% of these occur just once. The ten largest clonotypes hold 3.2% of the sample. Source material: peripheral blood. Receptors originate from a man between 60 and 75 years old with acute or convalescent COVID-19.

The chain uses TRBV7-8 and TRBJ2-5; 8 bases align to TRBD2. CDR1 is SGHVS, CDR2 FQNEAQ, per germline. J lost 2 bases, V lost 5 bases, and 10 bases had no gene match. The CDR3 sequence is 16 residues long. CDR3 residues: CASSQIAGGIQETQYF. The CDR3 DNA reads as TGTGCCAGCAGCCAAATCGCGGGGGGTATTCAAGAGACCCAGTACTTC.

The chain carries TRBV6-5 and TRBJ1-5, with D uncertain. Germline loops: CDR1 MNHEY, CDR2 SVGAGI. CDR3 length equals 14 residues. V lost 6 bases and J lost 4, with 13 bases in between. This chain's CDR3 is CASSPGSINQPQHF. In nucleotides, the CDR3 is TGTGCCAGCAGCCCCGGGAGCATTAATCAGCCCCAGCATTTT.

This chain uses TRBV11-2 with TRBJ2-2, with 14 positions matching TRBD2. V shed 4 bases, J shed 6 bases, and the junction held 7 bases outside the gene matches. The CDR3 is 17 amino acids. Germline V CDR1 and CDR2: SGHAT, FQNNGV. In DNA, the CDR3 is TGTGCCAGCAGCTCGACTAGCGGGGGGGCCGTGGCCGGGGAGCTGTTTTTT. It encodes CASSSTSGGAVAGELFF.

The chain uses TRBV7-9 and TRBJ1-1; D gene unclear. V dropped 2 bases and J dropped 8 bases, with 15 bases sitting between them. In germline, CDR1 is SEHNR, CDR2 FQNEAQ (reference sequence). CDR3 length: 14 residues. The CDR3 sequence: CASSLNREVDEAFF. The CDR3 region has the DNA TGTGCCAGCAGCTTAAATCGGGAGGTCGACGAAGCTTTCTTT. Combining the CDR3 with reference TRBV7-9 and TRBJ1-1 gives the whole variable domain DTGVSQNPRHKITKRGQNVTFRCDPISEHNRLYWYRQTLGQGPEFLTYFQNEAQLEKSRLLSDRFSAERPKGSFSTLEIQRTEQGDSAMYLCASSLNREVDEAFFGQGTRLTVV.

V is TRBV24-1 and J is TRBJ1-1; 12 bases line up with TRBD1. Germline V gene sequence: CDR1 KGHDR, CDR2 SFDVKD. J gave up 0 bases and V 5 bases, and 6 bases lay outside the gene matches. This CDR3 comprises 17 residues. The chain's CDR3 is CATSGGTGGAVNTEAFF. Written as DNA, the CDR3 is TGTGCCACCAGTGGGGGGACAGGGGGCGCGGTGAACACTGAAGCTTTCTTT.

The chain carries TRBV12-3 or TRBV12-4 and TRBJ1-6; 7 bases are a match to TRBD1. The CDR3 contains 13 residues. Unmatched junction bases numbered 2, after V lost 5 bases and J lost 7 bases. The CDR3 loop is CASSGTANSPLHF. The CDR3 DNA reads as TGTGCCAGCAGTGGGACAGCAAATTCACCCCTCCACTTT.

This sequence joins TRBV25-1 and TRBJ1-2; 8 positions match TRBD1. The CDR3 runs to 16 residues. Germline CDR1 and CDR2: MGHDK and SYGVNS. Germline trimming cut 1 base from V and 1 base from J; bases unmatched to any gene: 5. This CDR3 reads CASSEFSDRGNYGYTF. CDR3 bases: TGTGCCAGCAGTGAATTCTCCGACAGGGGTAACTATGGCTACACCTTC.

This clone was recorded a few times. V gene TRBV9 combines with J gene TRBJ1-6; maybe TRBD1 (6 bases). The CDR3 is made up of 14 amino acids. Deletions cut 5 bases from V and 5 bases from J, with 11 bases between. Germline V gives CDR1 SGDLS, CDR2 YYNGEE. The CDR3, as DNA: TGTGCCAGCAGTTCGCACAGGGATAATTCACCCCTCCACTTT. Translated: CASSSHRDNSPLHF.

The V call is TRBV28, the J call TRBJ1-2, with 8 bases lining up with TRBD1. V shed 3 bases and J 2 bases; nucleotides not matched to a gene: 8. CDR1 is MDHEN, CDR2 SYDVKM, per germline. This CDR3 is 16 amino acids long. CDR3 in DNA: TGTGCCAGCAGTTTCCGGCAGGGGGCAGGGAACTATGGCTACACCTTC. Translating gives CASSFRQGAGNYGYTF.

CDR3 residues: CSVEGMNGYTF. The CDR3 DNA reads as TGCAGCGTTGAGGGCATGAATGGCTACACCTTC. The chain joins TRBV29-1 to TRBJ1-2; D remains unclear. CDR3 length: 11 residues. Looked up from germline, CDR1 is SQVTM and CDR2 is ANQGSEA. The V and J ends lost 3 bases and 6 bases respectively, with 8 bases between them.

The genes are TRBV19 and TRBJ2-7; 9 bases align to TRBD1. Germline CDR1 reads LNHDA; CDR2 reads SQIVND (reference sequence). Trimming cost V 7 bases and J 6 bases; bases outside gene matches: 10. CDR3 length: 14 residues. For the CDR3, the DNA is TGTGCCAGTACCCAAACTCCGACAGGGGGCGAGCAGTACTTC. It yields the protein CASTQTPTGGEQYF.

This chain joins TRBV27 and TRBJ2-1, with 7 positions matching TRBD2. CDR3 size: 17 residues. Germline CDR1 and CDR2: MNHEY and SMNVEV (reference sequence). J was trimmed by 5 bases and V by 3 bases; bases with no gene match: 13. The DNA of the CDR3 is TGTGCCAGCAGTTTGGCGCCTAGCGGACCTGACGACAATGAGCAGTTCTTC. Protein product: CASSLAPSGPDDNEQFF.

This CDR3 is CASSRDNHYEQYF. The CDR3 DNA follows: TGTGCCAGCAGCCGGGACAACCACTACGAGCAGTACTTC. V usage is TRBV2 and J usage is TRBJ2-7; the D gene is possibly TRBD1 (6 bases). Trimming shortened V by 6 bases and J by 3 bases, and 12 bases separated the two germline ends. The CDR3 covers 13 residues. Germline V gives CDR1 SNHLY, CDR2 FYNNEI.

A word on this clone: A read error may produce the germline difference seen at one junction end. Written as DNA, the CDR3 is TGCGCCAGCAGTTTGGGGGGAGGAGATAATGAAAAACTGTTTTTT. Its translation: CASSLGGGDNEKLFF. V and J are TRBV5-1 and TRBJ1-4, with D tentatively TRBD1 (5 bases). The germline V gene encodes CDR1 SGHRS and CDR2 YFSETQ. The CDR3 contains 15 residues.

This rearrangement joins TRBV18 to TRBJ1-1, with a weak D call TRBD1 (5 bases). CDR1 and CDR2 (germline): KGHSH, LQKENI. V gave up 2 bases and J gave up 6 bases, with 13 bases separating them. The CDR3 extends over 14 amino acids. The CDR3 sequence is CASSPGFGAPEAFF. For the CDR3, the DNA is TGTGCCAGCTCACCAGGGTTTGGGGCCCCTGAAGCTTTCTTT.

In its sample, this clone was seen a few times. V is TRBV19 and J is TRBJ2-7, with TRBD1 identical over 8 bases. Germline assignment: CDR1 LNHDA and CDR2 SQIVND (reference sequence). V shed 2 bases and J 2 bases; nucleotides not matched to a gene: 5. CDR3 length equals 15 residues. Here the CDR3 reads CASSITGQVTYEQYF. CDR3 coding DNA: TGTGCCAGTAGTATAACGGGACAGGTCACCTACGAGCAGTACTTC.

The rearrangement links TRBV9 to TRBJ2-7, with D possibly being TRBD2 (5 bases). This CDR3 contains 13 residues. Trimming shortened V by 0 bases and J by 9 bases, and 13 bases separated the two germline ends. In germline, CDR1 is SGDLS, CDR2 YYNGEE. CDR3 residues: CASSVDDGGAQYF. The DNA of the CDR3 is TGTGCCAGCAGCGTAGATGATGGAGGAGCGCAGTACTTC.

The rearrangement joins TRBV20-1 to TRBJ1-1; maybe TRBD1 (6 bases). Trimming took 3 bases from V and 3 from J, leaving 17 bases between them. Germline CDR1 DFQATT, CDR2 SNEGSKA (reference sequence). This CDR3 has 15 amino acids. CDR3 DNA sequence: TGCAGTGCTAGTTACAGGGCCCTTGCGGACACTGAAGCTTTCTTT. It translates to CSASYRALADTEAFF.

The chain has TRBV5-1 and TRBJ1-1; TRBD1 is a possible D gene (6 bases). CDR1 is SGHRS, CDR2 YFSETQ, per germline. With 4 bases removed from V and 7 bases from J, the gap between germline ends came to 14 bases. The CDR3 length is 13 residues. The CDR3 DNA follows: TGCGCCAGCAGCGCCGGGACACTTTTTGAAGCTTTCTTT. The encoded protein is CASSAGTLFEAFF.

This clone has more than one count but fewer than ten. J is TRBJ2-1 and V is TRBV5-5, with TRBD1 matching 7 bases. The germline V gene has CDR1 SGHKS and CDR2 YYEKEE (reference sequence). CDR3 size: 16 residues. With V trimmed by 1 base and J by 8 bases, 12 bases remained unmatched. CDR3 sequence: CASSLSRAGGGDEQFF. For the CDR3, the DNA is TGTGCCAGCAGCTTGTCTCGGGCAGGGGGTGGCGATGAGCAGTTCTTC.

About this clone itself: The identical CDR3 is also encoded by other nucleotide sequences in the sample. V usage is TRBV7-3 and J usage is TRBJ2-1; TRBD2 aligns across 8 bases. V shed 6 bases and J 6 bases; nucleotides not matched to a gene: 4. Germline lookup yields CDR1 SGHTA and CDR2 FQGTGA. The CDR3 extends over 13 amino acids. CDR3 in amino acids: CASSLSGGNEQFF. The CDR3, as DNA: TGTGCCAGCAGTCTGAGCGGGGGCAATGAGCAGTTCTTC.

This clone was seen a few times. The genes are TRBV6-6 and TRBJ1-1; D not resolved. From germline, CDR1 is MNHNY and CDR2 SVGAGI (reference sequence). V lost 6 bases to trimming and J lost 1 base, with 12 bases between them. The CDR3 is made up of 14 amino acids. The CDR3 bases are TGTGCCAGCAGCCGGCTGGGAGGGAACACTGAAGCTTTCTTT. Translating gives CASSRLGGNTEAFF.

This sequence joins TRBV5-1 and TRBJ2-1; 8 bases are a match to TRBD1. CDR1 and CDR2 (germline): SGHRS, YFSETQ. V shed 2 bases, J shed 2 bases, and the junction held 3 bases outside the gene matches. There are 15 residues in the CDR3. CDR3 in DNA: TGCGCCAGCAGCTTCAGGGGGCCCGCCTACAATGAGCAGTTCTTC. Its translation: CASSFRGPAYNEQFF.

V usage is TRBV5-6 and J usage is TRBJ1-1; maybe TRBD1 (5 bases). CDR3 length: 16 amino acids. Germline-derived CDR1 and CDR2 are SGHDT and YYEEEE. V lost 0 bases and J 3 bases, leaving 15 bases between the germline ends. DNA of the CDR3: TGTGCCAGCAGCTTGGGGGCTGGCAGGGCTGACACTGAAGCTTTCTTT. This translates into CASSLGAGRADTEAFF.

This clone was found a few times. DNA of the CDR3: TGCGCCATTCAGACAGGGGTTGGGGAGCAGTTCTTC. It translates to CAIQTGVGEQFF. This chain joins TRBV10-2 and TRBJ2-1; 8 nucleotides align to TRBD1. Germline CDR1 is WSHSY and CDR2 is SAAADI. V lost 10 bases and J lost 10; bases outside the gene matches: 9. This CDR3 region has 12 residues.

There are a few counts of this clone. DNA for the CDR3: TGTGCTAGTGGGTCAGGGCGGACTGAAGCTTTCTTT. Its translation is CASGSGRTEAFF. The chain combines TRBV12-5 with TRBJ1-1; possibly TRBD1 for D (5 bases). Germline loops: CDR1 LGHNT, CDR2 FRNRAP. The germline V and J ends were trimmed by 6 bases and 5 bases, with 10 bases remaining between them. The CDR3 is made up of 12 amino acids.

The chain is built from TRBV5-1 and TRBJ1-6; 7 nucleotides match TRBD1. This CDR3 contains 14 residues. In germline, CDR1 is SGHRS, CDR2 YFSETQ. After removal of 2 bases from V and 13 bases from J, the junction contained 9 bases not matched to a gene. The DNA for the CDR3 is TGCGCCAGCAGCTTCTTAGGACAGGATGCTCCCCTCCACTTT. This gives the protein CASSFLGQDAPLHF.